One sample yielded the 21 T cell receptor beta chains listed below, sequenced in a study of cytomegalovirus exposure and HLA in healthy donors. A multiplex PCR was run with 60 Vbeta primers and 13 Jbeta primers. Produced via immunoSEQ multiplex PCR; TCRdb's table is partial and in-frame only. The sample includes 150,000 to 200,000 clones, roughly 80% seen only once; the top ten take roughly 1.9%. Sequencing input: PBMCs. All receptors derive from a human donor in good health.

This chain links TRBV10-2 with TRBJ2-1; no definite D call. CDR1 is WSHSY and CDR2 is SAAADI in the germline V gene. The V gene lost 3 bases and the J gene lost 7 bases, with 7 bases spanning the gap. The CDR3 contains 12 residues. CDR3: CASSDGPNEQFF. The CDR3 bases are TGCGCCAGCAGTGATGGGCCTAATGAGCAGTTCTTC.

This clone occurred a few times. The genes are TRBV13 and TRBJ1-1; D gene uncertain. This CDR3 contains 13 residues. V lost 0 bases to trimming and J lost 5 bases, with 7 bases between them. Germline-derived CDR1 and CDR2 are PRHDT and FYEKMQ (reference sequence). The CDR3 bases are TGTGCCAGCAGCTTAGGTTGGGAGACTGAAGCTTTCTTT. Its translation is CASSLGWETEAFF. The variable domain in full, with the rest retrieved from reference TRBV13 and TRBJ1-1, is AAGVIQSPRHLIKEKRETATLKCYPIPRHDTVYWYQQGPGQDPQFLISFYEKMQSDKGSIPDRFSAQQFSDYHSELNMSSLELGDSALYFCASSLGWETEAFFGQGTRLTVV.

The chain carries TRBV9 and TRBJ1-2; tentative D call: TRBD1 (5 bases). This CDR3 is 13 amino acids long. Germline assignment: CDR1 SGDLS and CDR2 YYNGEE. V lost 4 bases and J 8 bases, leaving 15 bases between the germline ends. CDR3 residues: CASSFGGAEGYTF. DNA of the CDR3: TGTGCCAGCAGCTTTGGTGGGGCGGAGGGCTACACCTTC.

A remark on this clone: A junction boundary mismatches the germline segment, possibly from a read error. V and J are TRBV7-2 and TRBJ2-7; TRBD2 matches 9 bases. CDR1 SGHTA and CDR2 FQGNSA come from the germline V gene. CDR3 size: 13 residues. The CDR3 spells CASRLAGAYEQYF. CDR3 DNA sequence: TGTGCCAGCAGATTAGCGGGGGCGTACGAGCAGTACTTC.

The DNA of the CDR3 is TGTGCCAGCAGTGTAGCGAATTGGGGGGACTATGGCTACACCTTC. Amino acid sequence: CASSVANWGDYGYTF. This chain joins TRBV6-1 and TRBJ1-2, with D perhaps matching TRBD1 (5 bases). Germline V lookup: CDR1 MNHNS, CDR2 SASEGT. V was clipped by 4 bases and J by 3 bases, with 15 bases between them. The length of the CDR3 is 15 residues.

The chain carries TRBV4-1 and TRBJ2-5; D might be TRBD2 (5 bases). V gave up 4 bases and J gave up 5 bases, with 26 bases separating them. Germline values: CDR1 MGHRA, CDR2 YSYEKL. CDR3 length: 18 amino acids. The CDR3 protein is CASSRQGNTDFPGETQYF. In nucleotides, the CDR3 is TGCGCCAGCAGCCGCCAAGGTAATACGGACTTCCCCGGGGAGACCCAGTACTTC.

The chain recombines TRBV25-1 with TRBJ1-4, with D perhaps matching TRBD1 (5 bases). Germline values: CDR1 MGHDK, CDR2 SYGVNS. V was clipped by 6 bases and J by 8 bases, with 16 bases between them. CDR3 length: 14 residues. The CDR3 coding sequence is TGTGCCAGCAGAAGGGGCCCAGCCAGGGAAAAACTGTTTTTT. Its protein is CASRRGPAREKLFF.

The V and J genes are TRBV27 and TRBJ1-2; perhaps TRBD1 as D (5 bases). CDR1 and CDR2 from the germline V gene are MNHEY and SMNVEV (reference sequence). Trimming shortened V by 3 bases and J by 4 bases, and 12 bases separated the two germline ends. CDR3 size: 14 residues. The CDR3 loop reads CASSFKGSGYGYTF. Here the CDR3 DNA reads TGTGCCAGCAGTTTCAAGGGGTCGGGCTATGGCTACACCTTC.

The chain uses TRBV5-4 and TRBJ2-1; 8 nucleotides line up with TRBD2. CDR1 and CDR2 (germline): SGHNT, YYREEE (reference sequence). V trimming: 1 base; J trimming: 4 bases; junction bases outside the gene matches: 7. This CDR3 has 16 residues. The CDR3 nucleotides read TGTGCCAGCAGCTTGAATTACGGGGGGGCATACAATGAGCAGTTCTTC. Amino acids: CASSLNYGGAYNEQFF.

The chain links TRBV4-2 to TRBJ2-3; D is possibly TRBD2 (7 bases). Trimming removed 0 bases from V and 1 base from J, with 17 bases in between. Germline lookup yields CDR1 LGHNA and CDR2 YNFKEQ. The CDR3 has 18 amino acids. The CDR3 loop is CASSQDSGGGLRTDTQYF. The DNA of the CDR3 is TGTGCCAGCAGCCAAGATTCGGGCGGGGGCCTCCGCACAGATACGCAGTATTTT.

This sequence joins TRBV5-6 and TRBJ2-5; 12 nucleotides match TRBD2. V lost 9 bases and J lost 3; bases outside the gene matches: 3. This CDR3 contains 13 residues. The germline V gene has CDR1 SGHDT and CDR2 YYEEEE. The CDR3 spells CATRLAGEETQYF. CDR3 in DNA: TGTGCCACCAGACTAGCGGGGGAAGAGACCCAGTACTTC.

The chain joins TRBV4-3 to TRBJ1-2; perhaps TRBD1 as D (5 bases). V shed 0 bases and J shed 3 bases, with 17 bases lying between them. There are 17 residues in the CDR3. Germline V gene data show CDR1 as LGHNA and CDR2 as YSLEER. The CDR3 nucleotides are TGCGCCAGCAGCCAAGATACTGTTCGTACAGGCTACTATGGCTACACCTTC. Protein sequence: CASSQDTVRTGYYGYTF.

DNA for the CDR3: TGCGCCAGCAGCCAAGATTGGACAGGCGACAACTATGGCTACACCTTC. Protein product: CASSQDWTGDNYGYTF. The gene calls are TRBV4-1 and TRBJ1-2; 7 bases fit TRBD1. The germline V gene has CDR1 MGHRA and CDR2 YSYEKL. V shed 0 bases and J 2 bases; nucleotides not matched to a gene: 6. The CDR3 sequence is 16 residues long.

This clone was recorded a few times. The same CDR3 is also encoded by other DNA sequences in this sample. The CDR3 here is CASSRQLNTEAFF. CDR3 DNA: TGTGCCAGCAGTAGACAGCTGAACACTGAAGCTTTCTTT. The rearrangement joins TRBV6-5 to TRBJ1-1; D possibly corresponds to TRBD1 (5 bases). The CDR3 runs 13 residues. The germline V and J ends were trimmed by 5 bases and 0 bases, with 7 bases remaining between them. In germline, CDR1 is MNHEY, CDR2 SVGAGI.

DNA for the CDR3: TGCGCCAGCGCCACCGGGACAGGGAGCCCCTATGAGCAGTTCTTC. It encodes CASATGTGSPYEQFF. The gene calls are TRBV5-1 and TRBJ2-1, with 9 bases that match TRBD1. This CDR3 has 15 residues. V shed 7 bases, J shed 8 bases, and the junction held 13 bases outside the gene matches. Germline-derived CDR1 and CDR2 are SGHRS and YFSETQ.

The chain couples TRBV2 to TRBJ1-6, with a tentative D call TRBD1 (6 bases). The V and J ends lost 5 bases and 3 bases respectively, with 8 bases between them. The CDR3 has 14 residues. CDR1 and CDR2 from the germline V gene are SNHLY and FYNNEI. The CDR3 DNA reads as TGTGCCAGCAGTCGACAGGTCTATAATTCACCCCTCCACTTT. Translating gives CASSRQVYNSPLHF.

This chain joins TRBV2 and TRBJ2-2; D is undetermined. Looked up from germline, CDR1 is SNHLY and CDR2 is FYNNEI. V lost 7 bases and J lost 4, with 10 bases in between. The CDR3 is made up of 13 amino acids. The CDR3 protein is CASKRSLTGELFF. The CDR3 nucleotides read TGTGCCAGCAAACGAAGCCTCACCGGGGAGCTGTTTTTT.

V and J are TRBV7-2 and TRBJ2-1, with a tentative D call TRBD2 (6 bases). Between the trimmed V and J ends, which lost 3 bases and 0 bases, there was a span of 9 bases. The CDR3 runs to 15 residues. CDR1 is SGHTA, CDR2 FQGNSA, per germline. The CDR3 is CASSFGGNSYNEQFF. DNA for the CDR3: TGTGCCAGCAGCTTTGGAGGGAACTCCTACAATGAGCAGTTCTTC.

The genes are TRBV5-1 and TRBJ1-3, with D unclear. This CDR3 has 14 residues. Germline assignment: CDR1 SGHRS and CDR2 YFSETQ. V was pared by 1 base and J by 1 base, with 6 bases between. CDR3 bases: TGCGCCAGCAGCTTGTTCGGGTCTGGAAACACCATATATTTT. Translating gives CASSLFGSGNTIYF.

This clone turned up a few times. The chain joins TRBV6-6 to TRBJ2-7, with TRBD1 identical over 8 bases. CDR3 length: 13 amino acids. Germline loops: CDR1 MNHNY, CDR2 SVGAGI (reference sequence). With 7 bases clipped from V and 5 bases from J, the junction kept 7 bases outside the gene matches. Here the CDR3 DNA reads TGTGCCAGCACCGGGACAGGACGTGACGAGCAGTACTTC. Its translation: CASTGTGRDEQYF.

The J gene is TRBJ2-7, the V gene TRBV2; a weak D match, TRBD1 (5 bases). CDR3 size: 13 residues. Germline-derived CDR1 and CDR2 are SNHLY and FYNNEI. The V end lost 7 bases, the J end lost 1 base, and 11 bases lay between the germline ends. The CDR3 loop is CASIRQGSYEQYF. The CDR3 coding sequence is TGTGCCAGCATTCGGCAGGGTTCCTACGAGCAGTACTTC.